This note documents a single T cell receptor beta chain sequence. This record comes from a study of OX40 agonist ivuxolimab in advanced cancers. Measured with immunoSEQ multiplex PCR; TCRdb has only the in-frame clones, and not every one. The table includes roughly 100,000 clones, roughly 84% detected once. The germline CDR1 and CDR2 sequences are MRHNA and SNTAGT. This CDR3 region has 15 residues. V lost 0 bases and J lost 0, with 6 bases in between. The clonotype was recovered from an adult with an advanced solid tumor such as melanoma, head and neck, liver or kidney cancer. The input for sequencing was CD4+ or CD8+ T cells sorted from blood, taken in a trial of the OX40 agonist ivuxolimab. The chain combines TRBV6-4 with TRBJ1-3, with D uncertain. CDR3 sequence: CASSDSTFSGNTIYF. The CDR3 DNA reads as TGTGCCAGCAGTGACTCGACTTTCTCTGGAAACACCATATATTTT.